Each of the 28 T cell receptor beta chains below was sequenced from the same sample in a study of beta chain features in type 1 diabetes. Expressed TCRB transcripts were sequenced because the isolated RNA had all been reverse transcribed beforehand. The assay was immunoSEQ multiplex PCR, and TCRdb's table has in-frame clones only and misses some. Of about 140,000 clones listed, over 8% are singletons. The sequencing sample was made of central memory CD4+ T cells from blood. The receptors originated from a woman between 40 and 55 years old in good health.

This clone was picked up a small number of times. The chain combines TRBV7-2 with TRBJ1-2; 9 bases line up with TRBD1. The CDR3 is made up of 14 amino acids. Trimming took 4 bases from V and 5 from J; bases not matched to a gene: 5. In germline, CDR1 is SGHTA, CDR2 FQGNSA. The CDR3 loop reads CASSSTDRGYGYTF. The CDR3 coding sequence is TGTGCCAGCAGCTCTACGGACAGGGGATATGGCTACACCTTC.

This clone was counted between two and nine times. This chain uses TRBV6-5 with TRBJ1-2; D call uncertain. The germline V gene encodes CDR1 MNHEY and CDR2 SVGAGI. The CDR3 totals 14 residues. The V end was cut by 0 bases, the J end by 2 bases, with 7 bases between. CDR3 bases: TGTGCCAGCAGTTACTCTAACATAAACTATGGCTACACCTTC. Protein: CASSYSNINYGYTF.

This clone was detected only a few times. J is TRBJ1-6 and V is TRBV4-3; no reliable D call. The CDR3 is 14 amino acids. Germline CDR1 and CDR2: LGHNA and YSLEER. Trimming took off 0 bases at V and 4 bases at J, with 4 bases between the two ends. The CDR3 coding sequence is TGCGCCAGCAGCCAAGACAGTTATAATTCACCCCTCCACTTT. Its translation: CASSQDSYNSPLHF.

This clone was observed many times. CDR3 DNA: TGCGCCAGCAGCCCCGTCAGGGGCACAGATACGCAGTATTTT. Encoded protein: CASSPVRGTDTQYF. This chain links TRBV4-3 with TRBJ2-3; TRBD1 might be the D (5 bases). The CDR3 contains 14 residues. V dropped 4 bases and J dropped 1 base, with 9 bases sitting between them. The germline V gene has CDR1 LGHNA and CDR2 YSLEER.

This clone has just a few counts. The chain carries TRBV5-1 and TRBJ2-2; 8 bases are a match to TRBD1. Germline V gene sequence: CDR1 SGHRS, CDR2 YFSETQ. The CDR3 spans 14 residues. Germline trimming cut 4 bases from V and 6 bases from J; bases unmatched to any gene: 5. This CDR3 is CASSNGQGPGELFF. DNA of the CDR3: TGCGCCAGCAGCAACGGACAGGGCCCCGGGGAGCTGTTTTTT. Filled out from reference TRBV5-1 and TRBJ2-2, the complete variable domain reads KAGVTQTPRYLIKTRGQQVTLSCSPISGHRSVSWYQQTPGQGLQFLFEYFSETQRNKGNFPGRFSGRQFSNSRSEMNVSTLELGDSALYLCASSNGQGPGELFFGEGSRLTVL.

The chain uses TRBV18 and TRBJ2-1, with D perhaps TRBD2 (7 bases). This CDR3 has 14 residues. The V end was cut by 6 bases, the J end by 6 bases, with 15 bases between. The germline gives CDR1 KGHSH, CDR2 LQKENI. The CDR3 DNA follows: TGTGCCAGCTCGGAGGCGGGGGCCGCCAATGAGCAGTTCTTC. Its protein product is CASSEAGAANEQFF.

The chain employs TRBV5-1 and TRBJ2-2; tentatively, D is TRBD2 (6 bases). CDR3 length: 16 amino acids. Trimming took 1 base from V and 4 from J, leaving 14 bases between them. The germline CDR1 and CDR2 sequences are SGHRS and YFSETQ. The DNA of the CDR3 is TGCGCCAGCAGCTTGTTGTGGCGGGGTGTCACCGGGGAGCTGTTTTTT. Amino acids: CASSLLWRGVTGELFF. The whole variable domain, filled in from reference TRBV5-1 and TRBJ2-2, reads KAGVTQTPRYLIKTRGQQVTLSCSPISGHRSVSWYQQTPGQGLQFLFEYFSETQRNKGNFPGRFSGRQFSNSRSEMNVSTLELGDSALYLCASSLLWRGVTGELFFGEGSRLTVL.

The chain combines TRBV5-1 with TRBJ2-3; D is ambiguous. The CDR3 sequence is 13 residues long. Germline-derived CDR1 and CDR2 are SGHRS and YFSETQ. V dropped 2 bases and J dropped 2 bases, with 6 bases sitting between them. The CDR3 loop is CASSFPNTDTQYF. Here the CDR3 DNA reads TGCGCCAGCAGCTTCCCTAACACAGATACGCAGTATTTT.

This clone was found a few times. This chain uses TRBV5-1 with TRBJ2-7; the D gene is possibly TRBD2 (6 bases). The V and J ends lost 0 bases and 3 bases respectively, with 13 bases between them. CDR3 size: 15 residues. Germline loops: CDR1 SGHRS, CDR2 YFSETQ. The CDR3 loop is CASSLEAGTNYEQYF. In nucleotides, the CDR3 is TGCGCCAGCAGCTTGGAGGCGGGGACGAACTACGAGCAGTACTTC.

This chain connects TRBV19 to TRBJ2-6, with D maybe TRBD2 (6 bases). V lost 5 bases and J lost 0, with 11 bases in between. The CDR3 runs to 16 residues. Germline lookup yields CDR1 LNHDA and CDR2 SQIVND (reference sequence). CDR3 residues: CASSRAGSSGANVLTF. CDR3 nucleotide sequence: TGTGCCAGTAGTCGGGCGGGGAGCTCTGGGGCCAACGTCCTGACTTTC. Looking up the rest from reference TRBV19 and TRBJ2-6 gives the full variable domain: DGGITQSPKYLFRKEGQNVTLSCEQNLNHDAMYWYRQDPGQGLRLIYYSQIVNDFQKGDIAEGYSVSREKKESFPLTVTSAQKNPTAFYLCASSRAGSSGANVLTFGAGSRLTVL.

The table lists this clone with a few counts. The rearrangement uses TRBV7-9 and TRBJ2-4; 15 nucleotides line up with TRBD2. Germline CDR1 is SEHNR and CDR2 is FQNEAQ (reference sequence). This CDR3 is built from 17 residues. V shed 4 bases and J 3 bases; nucleotides not matched to a gene: 4. The CDR3 sequence is CASSSGLAGGGKNIQYF. The DNA for the CDR3 is TGTGCCAGCAGCTCGGGACTAGCGGGGGGTGGCAAAAACATTCAGTACTTC.

This clone has a handful of counts. The genes are TRBV5-1 and TRBJ1-2; D not certain. Trimming stripped 0 bases from V and 8 bases from J, with 8 bases between. Germline values: CDR1 SGHRS, CDR2 YFSETQ. The CDR3 totals 12 residues. CDR3 in amino acids: CASSLGEGGYTF. CDR3 nucleotide sequence: TGCGCCAGCAGCTTGGGGGAGGGCGGCTACACCTTC.

This clone has ten or more counts. This chain joins TRBV9 and TRBJ2-7; D might be TRBD2 (7 bases). CDR1 is SGDLS and CDR2 is YYNGEE in the germline V gene. This CDR3 is built from 16 residues. Trimming removed 0 bases at V and 1 base at J, with 14 bases between. CDR3 residues: CASSVEAGASSYEQYF. As DNA, the CDR3 is TGTGCCAGCAGCGTAGAGGCGGGGGCTTCGTCCTACGAGCAGTACTTC.

This clone was detected only a few times. The CDR3 loop reads CASSPRGGVNTGELFF. As DNA, the CDR3 is TGTGCCAGCAGCCCCCGAGGAGGGGTGAACACCGGGGAGCTGTTTTTT. V and J are TRBV7-2 and TRBJ2-2; TRBD2 might be the D (6 bases). Trimming stripped 5 bases from V and 1 base from J, with 14 bases between. Germline CDR1 SGHTA, CDR2 FQGNSA. The CDR3 consists of 16 residues.

This clone was seen at least ten times. The same CDR3 is also encoded by other DNA sequences in this sample. This chain uses TRBV7-9 with TRBJ1-2, with a possible D match to TRBD1 (5 bases). Between the trimmed V and J ends, which lost 1 base and 2 bases, there was a span of 11 bases. Germline values: CDR1 SEHNR, CDR2 FQNEAQ (reference sequence). The length of the CDR3 is 15 residues. The CDR3 sequence is CASSLGVAGNYGYTF. The CDR3 coding sequence is TGTGCCAGCAGCTTAGGAGTGGCAGGGAACTATGGCTACACCTTC.

This clone was counted only a few times. The chain recombines TRBV6-6 with TRBJ1-2, with 10 bases lining up with TRBD1. The CDR3 has 13 residues. J gave up 8 bases and V 7 bases, and 7 bases lay outside the gene matches. From germline, CDR1 is MNHNY and CDR2 SVGAGI (reference sequence). CDR3 residues: CASNQRDRGGYTF. The DNA of the CDR3 is TGTGCCAGCAACCAAAGGGACAGGGGCGGCTACACCTTC.

This clone was recorded a few times. The chain joins TRBV2 to TRBJ2-7, with 8 bases matching TRBD2. CDR3 size: 15 residues. In germline, CDR1 is SNHLY, CDR2 FYNNEI. V lost 4 bases to trimming and J lost 6 bases; unmatched junction nucleotides: 11. CDR3 coding DNA: TGTGCCAGCAGTGGAGAGGGACTAGTCTCGGCCGAGCAGTACTTC. Translated: CASSGEGLVSAEQYF.

This clone turned up a few times. This chain connects TRBV4-3 to TRBJ1-3, with D possibly being TRBD1 (5 bases). Germline V gives CDR1 LGHNA, CDR2 YSLEER. This CDR3 spans 14 amino acids. V lost 4 bases, J lost 4 bases, and 11 bases lay in between. The CDR3 sequence is CASSPTGSGNTIYF. The CDR3 bases are TGCGCCAGCAGCCCCACAGGCTCCGGAAACACCATATATTTT.

The chain carries TRBV27 and TRBJ2-2; D is undetermined. Germline-derived CDR1 and CDR2 are MNHEY and SMNVEV (reference sequence). The CDR3 extends over 13 amino acids. Trimming cost V 4 bases and J 1 base, with 4 bases left between them. CDR3 DNA: TGTGCCAGCAGTTACTTGAACACCGGGGAGCTGTTTTTT. Translated, it gives CASSYLNTGELFF.

Only a few counts were recorded for this clone. V and J are TRBV19 and TRBJ2-3; TRBD1 is a possible D gene (6 bases). Trimming took 4 bases from V and 2 from J, leaving 19 bases between them. Germline lookup yields CDR1 LNHDA and CDR2 SQIVND (reference sequence). The CDR3 totals 17 residues. The CDR3 reads CASSSPRVGDNTDTQYF. In DNA, the CDR3 is TGTGCCAGTAGTAGCCCAAGGGTTGGGGACAACACAGATACGCAGTATTTT.

The chain carries TRBV18 and TRBJ1-1; perhaps TRBD1 as D (6 bases). CDR3 length: 14 amino acids. Germline CDR1 reads KGHSH; CDR2 reads LQKENI. The ends were cut back, 2 bases at V and 4 bases at J, with 11 bases in the middle. CDR3 DNA sequence: TGTGCCAGCTCACCAAGGGGGGGCCCCACTGAAGCTTTCTTT. This encodes CASSPRGGPTEAFF.

The chain carries TRBV2 and TRBJ2-1, with a tentative D call TRBD1 (5 bases). In germline, CDR1 is SNHLY, CDR2 FYNNEI. V was trimmed by 10 bases and J by 5 bases, leaving 15 bases between them. The CDR3 runs to 13 residues. CDR3 loop: CATLKGRDNEQFF. The CDR3 nucleotides read TGTGCCACTCTGAAGGGCAGGGACAATGAGCAGTTCTTC. Looking up the rest from reference TRBV2 and TRBJ2-1 gives the full variable domain: EPEVTQTPSHQVTQMGQEVILRCVPISNHLYFYWYRQILGQKVEFLVSFYNNEISEKSEIFDDQFSVERPDGSNFTLKIRSTKLEDSAMYFCATLKGRDNEQFFGPGTRLTVL.

This clone came up a few times. This chain joins TRBV7-2 and TRBJ1-5, with D possibly being TRBD1 (5 bases). CDR3 length equals 17 residues. CDR1 is SGHTA, CDR2 FQGNSA, per germline. The V and J ends lost 3 bases and 1 base respectively, with 16 bases between them. CDR3 protein: CASSLDSGGRSNQPQHF. The CDR3 coding sequence is TGTGCCAGCAGCTTGGATTCGGGGGGACGCAGCAATCAGCCCCAGCATTTT.

This clone showed up just a few times. Other DNA sequences in the sample encode the same CDR3. The rearrangement joins TRBV2 to TRBJ2-5, with TRBD2 matching over 7 bases. This CDR3 contains 14 residues. Germline V gene data show CDR1 as SNHLY and CDR2 as FYNNEI. With V trimmed by 1 base and J by 5 bases, 4 bases remained unmatched. The CDR3 sequence: CASSEGLARETQYF. For the CDR3, the DNA is TGTGCCAGCAGTGAAGGACTAGCACGGGAGACCCAGTACTTC.

The chain recombines TRBV7-2 with TRBJ2-5, with 9 bases identical to TRBD2. J gave up 5 bases and V 6 bases, and 10 bases lay outside the gene matches. The germline gives CDR1 SGHTA, CDR2 FQGNSA. The length of the CDR3 is 15 residues. CDR3 residues: CASSLHSGGTETQYF. CDR3 nucleotide sequence: TGTGCCAGCAGTCTTCATAGCGGGGGAACCGAGACCCAGTACTTC. Variable domain in full (rest from reference TRBV7-2 and TRBJ2-5): GAGVSQSPSNKVTEKGKDVELRCDPISGHTALYWYRQSLGQGLEFLIYFQGNSAPDKSGLPSDRFSAERTGGSVSTLTIQRTQQEDSAVYLCASSLHSGGTETQYFGPGTRLLVL.

The table lists this clone with a few counts. The chain carries TRBV5-6 and TRBJ1-6; 8 nucleotides match TRBD1. The germline V gene encodes CDR1 SGHDT and CDR2 YYEEEE. The CDR3 consists of 19 residues. After removal of 5 bases from V and 3 bases from J, the junction contained 16 bases not matched to a gene. The DNA for the CDR3 is TGTGCCAGCAGACCCGACAGGGGAGACCCTCCCCACTATAATTCACCCCTCCACTTT. Its protein is CASRPDRGDPPHYNSPLHF.

This sequence joins TRBV2 and TRBJ1-5; 7 nucleotides agree with TRBD1. The germline V gene has CDR1 SNHLY and CDR2 FYNNEI. CDR3 size: 14 residues. Trimming cost V 5 bases and J 7 bases; bases outside gene matches: 8. CDR3 bases: TGTGCCAGCAGTACAGGGGCGGGCTGGCAGCCCCAGCATTTT. It encodes CASSTGAGWQPQHF.

This clone appeared a few times. The chain employs TRBV19 and TRBJ1-6; 10 bases are a match to TRBD1. Germline V gene sequence: CDR1 LNHDA, CDR2 SQIVND (reference sequence). J gave up 7 bases and V 8 bases, and 2 bases lay outside the gene matches. CDR3 length: 13 amino acids. The CDR3 coding sequence is TGTGCCAGTGCGGGACAGGGGAATTCACCCCTCCACTTT. This encodes CASAGQGNSPLHF.